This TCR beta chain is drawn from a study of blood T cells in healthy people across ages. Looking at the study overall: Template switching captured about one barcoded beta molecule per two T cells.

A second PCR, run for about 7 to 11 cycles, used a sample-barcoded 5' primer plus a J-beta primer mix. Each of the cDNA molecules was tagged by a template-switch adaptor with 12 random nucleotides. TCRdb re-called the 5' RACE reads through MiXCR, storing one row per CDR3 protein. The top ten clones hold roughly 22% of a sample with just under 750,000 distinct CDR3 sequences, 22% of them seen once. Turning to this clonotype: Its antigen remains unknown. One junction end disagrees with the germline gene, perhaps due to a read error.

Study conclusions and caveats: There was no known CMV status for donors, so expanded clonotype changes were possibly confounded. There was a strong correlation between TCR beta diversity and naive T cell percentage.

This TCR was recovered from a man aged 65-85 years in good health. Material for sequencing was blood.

The CDR3, as DNA: TGTGCCAGCAGCTTCTCCGGGACACGGCGTTACGAGCCGTACTTC. This translates into CASSFSGTRRYEPYF. This chain links TRBV7-8 with TRBJ2-7; a possible D gene is TRBD1 (6 bases). The CDR3 is 15 amino acids. Looked up from germline, CDR1 is SGHVS and CDR2 is FQNEAQ. Combining the CDR3 with reference TRBV7-8 and TRBJ2-7 gives the whole variable domain GAGVSQSPRYKVAKRGQDVALRCDPISGHVSLFWYQQALGQGPEFLTYFQNEAQLDKSGLPSDRFFAERPEGSVSTLKIQRTQQEDSAVYLCASSFSGTRRYEPYFGPGTRLTVT.